The clone carrying this T cell receptor (beta chain) was seen a few times. Its specificity is not known. The data were taken from a study of T-cell memory formation after mild COVID-19. The study, taken as a whole, reports: Still unconfirmed is whether the second-wave clones peaking on day 37 recognized SARS-CoV-2.

Trimming took 0 bases from V and 1 from J, leaving 6 bases between them. The CDR3 spans 14 residues. Germline CDR1 and CDR2: SGHTA and FQGNSA. TCRdb itself ran the 5' RACE reads through MiXCR, one entry per CDR3 protein. The sample has 150,000 or so distinct CDR3 sequences, roughly 15% seen once. This sequence joins TRBV7-2 and TRBJ1-1; weak D call: TRBD1 (5 bases). Sequences were obtained from PBMCs or a T cell subset sorted from them (not recorded which). The origin of this receptor is an adult woman who had mild COVID-19 (a few samples of this study predate the infection). Cell type and time point are not known. This chain's CDR3 is CASSLARGNTEAFF. The CDR3 nucleotides read TGTGCCAGCAGCTTAGCTAGGGGGAACACTGAAGCTTTCTTT.